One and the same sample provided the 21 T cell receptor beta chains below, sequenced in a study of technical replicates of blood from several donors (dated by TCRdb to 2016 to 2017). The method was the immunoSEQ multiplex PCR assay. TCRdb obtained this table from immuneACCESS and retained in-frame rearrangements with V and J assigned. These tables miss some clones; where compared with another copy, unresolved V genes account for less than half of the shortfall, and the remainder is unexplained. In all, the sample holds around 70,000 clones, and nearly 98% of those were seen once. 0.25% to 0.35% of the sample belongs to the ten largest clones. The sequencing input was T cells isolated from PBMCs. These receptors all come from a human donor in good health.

As DNA, the CDR3 is TGTGCCAGCAAATCCGAGACTAGCGGGAGGTTCTTTGGTACGCAGTATTTT. This codes for CASKSETSGRFFGTQYF. The genes are TRBV27 and TRBJ2-3, with 13 nucleotides matching TRBD2. The junction had 15 bases not matched to a gene; V was cut back by 7 bases and J by 8 bases. In germline, CDR1 is MNHEY, CDR2 SMNVEV (reference sequence). This CDR3 is 17 amino acids long.

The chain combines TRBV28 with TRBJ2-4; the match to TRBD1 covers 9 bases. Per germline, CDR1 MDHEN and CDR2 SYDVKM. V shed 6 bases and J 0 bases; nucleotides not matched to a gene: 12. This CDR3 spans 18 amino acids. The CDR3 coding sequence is TGTGCCAGCAGCCGGACAGGGGTAAGCTCCATAGCCAAAAACATTCAGTACTTC. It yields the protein CASSRTGVSSIAKNIQYF.

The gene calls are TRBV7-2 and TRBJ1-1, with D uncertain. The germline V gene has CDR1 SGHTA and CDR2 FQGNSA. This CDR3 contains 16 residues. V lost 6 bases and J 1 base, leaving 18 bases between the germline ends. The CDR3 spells CASSSTSVRGNTEAFF. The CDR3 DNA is TGTGCCAGCAGTTCAACCAGCGTACGGGGGAACACTGAAGCTTTCTTT.

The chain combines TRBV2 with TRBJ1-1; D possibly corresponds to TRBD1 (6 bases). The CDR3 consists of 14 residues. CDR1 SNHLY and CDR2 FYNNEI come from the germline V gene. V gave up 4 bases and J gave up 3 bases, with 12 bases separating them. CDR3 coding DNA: TGTGCCAGCAGTGCGGCCAGGGGCTACACTGAAGCTTTCTTT. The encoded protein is CASSAARGYTEAFF.

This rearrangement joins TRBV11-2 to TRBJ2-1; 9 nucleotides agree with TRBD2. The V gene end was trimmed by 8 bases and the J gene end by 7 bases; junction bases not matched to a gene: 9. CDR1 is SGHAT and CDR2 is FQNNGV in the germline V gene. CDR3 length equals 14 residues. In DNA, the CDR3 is TGTGCCAGCCTATTGGGTAGCGGGAGAAATGAGCAGTTCTTC. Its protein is CASLLGSGRNEQFF. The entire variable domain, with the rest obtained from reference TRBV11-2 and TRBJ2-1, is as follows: EAGVAQSPRYKIIEKRQSVAFWCNPISGHATLYWYQQILGQGPKLLIQFQNNGVVDDSQLPKDRFSAERLKGVDSTLKIQPAKLEDSAVYLCASLLGSGRNEQFFGPGTRLTVL.

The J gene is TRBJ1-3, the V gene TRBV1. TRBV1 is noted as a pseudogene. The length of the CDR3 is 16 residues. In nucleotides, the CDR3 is TGCACCAGCAGCCAAGGTGGGAGGGAAGCTGGAGACACCATATATTTT. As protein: CTSSQGGREAGDTIYF.

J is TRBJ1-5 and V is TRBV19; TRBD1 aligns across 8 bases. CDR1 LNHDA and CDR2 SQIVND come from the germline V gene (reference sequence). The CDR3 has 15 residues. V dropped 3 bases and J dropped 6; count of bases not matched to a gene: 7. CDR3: CASSITRTGPQPQHF. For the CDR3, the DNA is TGTGCCAGTAGTATTACTCGGACAGGGCCTCAGCCCCAGCATTTT.

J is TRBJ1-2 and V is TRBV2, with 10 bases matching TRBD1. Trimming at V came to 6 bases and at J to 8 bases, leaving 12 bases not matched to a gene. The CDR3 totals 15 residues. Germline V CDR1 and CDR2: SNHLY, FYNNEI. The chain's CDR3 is CASRLIAGTGVGYTF. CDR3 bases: TGTGCCAGCAGACTTATCGCCGGGACAGGGGTCGGCTACACCTTC.

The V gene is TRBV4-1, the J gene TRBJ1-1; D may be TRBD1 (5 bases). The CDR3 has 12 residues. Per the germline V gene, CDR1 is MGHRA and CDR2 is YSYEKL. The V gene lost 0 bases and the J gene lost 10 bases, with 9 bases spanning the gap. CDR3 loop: CASSQEIGVAFF. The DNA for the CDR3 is TGCGCCAGCAGCCAAGAAATAGGGGTAGCTTTCTTT.

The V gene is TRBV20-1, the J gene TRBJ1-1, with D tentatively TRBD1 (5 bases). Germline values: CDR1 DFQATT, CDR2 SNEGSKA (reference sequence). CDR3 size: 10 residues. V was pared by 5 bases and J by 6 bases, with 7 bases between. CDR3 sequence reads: CSAGGAEAFF. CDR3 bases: TGCAGTGCTGGGGGGGCTGAAGCTTTCTTT.

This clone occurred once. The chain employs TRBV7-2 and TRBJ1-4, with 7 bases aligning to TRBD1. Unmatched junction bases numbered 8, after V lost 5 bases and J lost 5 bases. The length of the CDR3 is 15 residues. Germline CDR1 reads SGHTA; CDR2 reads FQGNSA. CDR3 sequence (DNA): TGTGCCAGCAGCACCTACAGGGGATCCAATGAAAAACTGTTTTTT. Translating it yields CASSTYRGSNEKLFF.

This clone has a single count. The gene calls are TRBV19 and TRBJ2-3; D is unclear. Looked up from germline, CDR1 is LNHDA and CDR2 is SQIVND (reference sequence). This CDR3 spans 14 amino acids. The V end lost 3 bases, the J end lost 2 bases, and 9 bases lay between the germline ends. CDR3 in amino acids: CASSITHDTDTQYF. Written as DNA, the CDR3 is TGTGCCAGTAGTATCACTCATGACACAGATACGCAGTATTTT.

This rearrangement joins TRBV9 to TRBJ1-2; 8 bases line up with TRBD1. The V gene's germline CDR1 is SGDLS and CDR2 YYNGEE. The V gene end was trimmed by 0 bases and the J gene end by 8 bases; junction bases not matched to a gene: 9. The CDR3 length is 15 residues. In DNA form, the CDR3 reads TGTGCCAGCAGCGTAGAGGACAGGGACTGGAACGGCTACACCTTC. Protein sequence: CASSVEDRDWNGYTF.

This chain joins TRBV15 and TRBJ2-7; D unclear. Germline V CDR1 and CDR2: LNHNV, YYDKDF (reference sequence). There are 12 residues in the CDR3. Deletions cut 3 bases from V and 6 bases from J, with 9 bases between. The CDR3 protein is CATSRENSEQYF. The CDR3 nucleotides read TGTGCCACCAGCAGGGAGAATTCCGAGCAGTACTTC.

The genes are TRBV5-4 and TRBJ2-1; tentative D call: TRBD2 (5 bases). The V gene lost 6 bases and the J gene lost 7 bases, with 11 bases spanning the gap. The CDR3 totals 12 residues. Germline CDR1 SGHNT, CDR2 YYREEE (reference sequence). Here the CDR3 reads CASTPGGNEQFF. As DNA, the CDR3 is TGTGCCAGCACCCCGGGCGGGAATGAGCAGTTCTTC.

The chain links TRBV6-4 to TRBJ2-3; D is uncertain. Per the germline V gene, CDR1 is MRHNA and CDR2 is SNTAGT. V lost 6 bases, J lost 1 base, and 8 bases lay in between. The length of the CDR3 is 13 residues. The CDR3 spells CASRASGTDTQYF. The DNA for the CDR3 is TGTGCCAGCAGAGCAAGCGGCACAGATACGCAGTATTTT.

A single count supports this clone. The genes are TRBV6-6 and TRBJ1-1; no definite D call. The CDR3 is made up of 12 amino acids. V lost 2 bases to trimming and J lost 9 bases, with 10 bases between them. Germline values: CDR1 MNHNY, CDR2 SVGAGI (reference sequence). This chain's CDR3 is CASSYLWPQAFF. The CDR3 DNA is TGTGCCAGCAGTTACCTCTGGCCCCAAGCTTTCTTT.

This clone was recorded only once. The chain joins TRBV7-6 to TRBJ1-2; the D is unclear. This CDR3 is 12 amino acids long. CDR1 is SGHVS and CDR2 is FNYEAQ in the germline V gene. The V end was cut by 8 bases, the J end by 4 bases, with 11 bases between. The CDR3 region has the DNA TGTGCCAGCGGAGATAGGAGCTATGGCTACACCTTC. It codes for CASGDRSYGYTF.

CDR3 residues: CASSLGQGNEQFF. Written as DNA, the CDR3 is TGTGCCAGCAGCCTGGGACAGGGGAATGAGCAGTTCTTC. The chain couples TRBV5-4 to TRBJ2-1; 10 nucleotides match TRBD1. This CDR3 comprises 13 residues. The germline CDR1 and CDR2 sequences are SGHNT and YYREEE (reference sequence). The junction had 2 bases not matched to a gene; V was cut back by 4 bases and J by 7 bases.

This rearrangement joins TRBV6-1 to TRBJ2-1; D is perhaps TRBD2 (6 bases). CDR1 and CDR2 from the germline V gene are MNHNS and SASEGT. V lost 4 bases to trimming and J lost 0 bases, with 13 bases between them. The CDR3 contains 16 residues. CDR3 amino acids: CASSVERASSYNEQFF. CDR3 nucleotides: TGTGCCAGCAGTGTAGAGCGGGCAAGCTCCTACAATGAGCAGTTCTTC.

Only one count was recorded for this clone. As DNA, the CDR3 is TGTGCCAGCAGTTCGGACAGCATCTCTGGGGCCAACGTCCTGACTTTC. Its translation: CASSSDSISGANVLTF. The V and J genes are TRBV28 and TRBJ2-6, with TRBD1 as a possible D gene (6 bases). Germline assignment: CDR1 MDHEN and CDR2 SYDVKM. This CDR3 spans 16 amino acids. The V end lost 4 bases, the J end lost 0 bases, and 10 bases lay between the germline ends.